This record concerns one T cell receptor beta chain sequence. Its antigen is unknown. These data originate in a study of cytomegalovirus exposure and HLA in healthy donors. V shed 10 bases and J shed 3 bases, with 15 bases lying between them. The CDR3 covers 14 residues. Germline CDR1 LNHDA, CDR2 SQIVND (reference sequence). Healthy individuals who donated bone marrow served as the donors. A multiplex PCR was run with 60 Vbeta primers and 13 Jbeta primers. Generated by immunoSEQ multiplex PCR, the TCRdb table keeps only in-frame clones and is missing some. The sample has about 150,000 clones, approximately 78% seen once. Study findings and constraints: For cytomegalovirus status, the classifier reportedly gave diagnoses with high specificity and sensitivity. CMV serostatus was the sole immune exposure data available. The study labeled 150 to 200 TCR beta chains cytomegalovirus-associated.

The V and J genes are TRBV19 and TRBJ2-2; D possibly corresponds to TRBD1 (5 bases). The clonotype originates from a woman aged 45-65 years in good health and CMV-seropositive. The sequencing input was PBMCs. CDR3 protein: CATSQGIDTGELFF. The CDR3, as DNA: TGTGCCACAAGCCAGGGTATCGACACCGGGGAGCTGTTTTTT.